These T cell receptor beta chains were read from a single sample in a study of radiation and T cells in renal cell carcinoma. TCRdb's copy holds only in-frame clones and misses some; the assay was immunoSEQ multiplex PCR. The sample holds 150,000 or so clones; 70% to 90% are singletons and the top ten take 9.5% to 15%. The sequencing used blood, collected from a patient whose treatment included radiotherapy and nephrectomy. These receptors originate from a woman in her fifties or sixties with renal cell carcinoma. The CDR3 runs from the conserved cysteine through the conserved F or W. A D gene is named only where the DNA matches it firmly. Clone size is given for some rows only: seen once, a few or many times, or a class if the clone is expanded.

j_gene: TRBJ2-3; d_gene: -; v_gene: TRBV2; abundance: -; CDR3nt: TGTGCTCGCAGCGTTGGTTCCGGCACAGATACGCAGTATTTT; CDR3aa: CARSVGSGTDTQYF
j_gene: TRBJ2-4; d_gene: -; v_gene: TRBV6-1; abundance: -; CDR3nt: TGTGCCAGCCAAGACCTAGCCAAAAACATTCAGTACTTC; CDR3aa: CASQDLAKNIQYF
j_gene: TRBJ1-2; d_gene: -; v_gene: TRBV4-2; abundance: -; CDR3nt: TGTGCCAGCAGCCAACCCGAGGGTTTCGCAGGAGGAGGCTACACCTTC; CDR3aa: CASSQPEGFAGGGYTF
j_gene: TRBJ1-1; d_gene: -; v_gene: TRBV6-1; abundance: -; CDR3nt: TGTGCCAGCAGCCCGGGACGGGGGAACACTGAAGCTTTCTTT; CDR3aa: CASSPGRGNTEAFF
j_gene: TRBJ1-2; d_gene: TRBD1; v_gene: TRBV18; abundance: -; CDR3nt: TGTGCCAGCTCACAGGACAGGGTTGATGGCTACACCTTC; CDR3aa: CASSQDRVDGYTF
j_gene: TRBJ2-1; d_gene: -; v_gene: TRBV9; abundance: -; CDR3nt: TGTGCCAGCAGCCCCTTTTACAATGAGCAGTTCTTC; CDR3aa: CASSPFYNEQFF
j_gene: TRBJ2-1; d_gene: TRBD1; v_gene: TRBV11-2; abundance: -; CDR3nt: TGTGCCAGCAGAAACAGGGGGCGCTTGGATGAGCAGTTCTTC; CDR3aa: CASRNRGRLDEQFF
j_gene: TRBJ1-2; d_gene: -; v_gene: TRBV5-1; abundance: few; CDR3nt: TGCGCCAGCAGCTTGGATGCAGGGATCGACTACACCTTC; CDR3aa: CASSLDAGIDYTF
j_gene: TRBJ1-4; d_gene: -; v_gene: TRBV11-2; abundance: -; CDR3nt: TGTGCCAGCAGCCCTCGGGGGGAGGAAAAACTGTTTTTT; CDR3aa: CASSPRGEEKLFF
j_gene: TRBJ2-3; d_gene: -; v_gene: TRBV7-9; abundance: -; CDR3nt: TGTGCCAGCAGCTCAGCGGCTAGCACAGATACGCAGTATTTT; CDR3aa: CASSSAASTDTQYF
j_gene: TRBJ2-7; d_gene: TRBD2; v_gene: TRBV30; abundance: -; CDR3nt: TGTGCCTGGAGCCGACTAGCGGGGGGCTACGAGCAGTACTTC; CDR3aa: CAWSRLAGGYEQYF
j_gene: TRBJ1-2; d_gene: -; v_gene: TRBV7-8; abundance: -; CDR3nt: TGTGCCAGCAGCTCAAGCCCCGCCACCCTGAGTAACTATGGCTACACCTTC; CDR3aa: CASSSSPATLSNYGYTF
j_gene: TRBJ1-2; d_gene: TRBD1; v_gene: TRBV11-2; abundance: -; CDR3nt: TGTGCCAGCAGCTTATTAAGGGGGCGGAACCTAAATGGCTACACCTTC; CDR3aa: CASSLLRGRNLNGYTF
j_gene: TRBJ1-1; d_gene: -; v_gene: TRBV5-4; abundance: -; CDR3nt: TGTGCCAGCAGCCAGCGGCGGGACACGAACACTGAAGCTTTCTTT; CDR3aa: CASSQRRDTNTEAFF
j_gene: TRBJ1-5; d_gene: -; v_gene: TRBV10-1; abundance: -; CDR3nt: TGCGCCAGCAGTGAGTCATTCAATCAGCCCCAGCATTTT; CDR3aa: CASSESFNQPQHF
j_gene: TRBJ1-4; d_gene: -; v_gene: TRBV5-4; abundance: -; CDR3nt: TGTGCCAGCAGCGTCGGCGAGGGGGGAACGGTTGAAAAACTGTTTTTT; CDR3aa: CASSVGEGGTVEKLFF
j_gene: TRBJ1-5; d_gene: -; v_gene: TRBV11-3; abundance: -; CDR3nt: TGTGCCATGACGAGGGCAAATGATAGCAATCAGCCCCAGCATTTT; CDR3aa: CAMTRANDSNQPQHF
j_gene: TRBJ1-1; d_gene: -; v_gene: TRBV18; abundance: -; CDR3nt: TGTGCCAGCTCACCGTCCGGGGGACATACGGGGATGAACACTGAAGCTTTCTTT; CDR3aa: CASSPSGGHTGMNTEAFF
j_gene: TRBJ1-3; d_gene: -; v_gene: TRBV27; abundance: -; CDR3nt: TGTGCCAGCAGTTTCGGGGGGCCTGGAAACACCATATATTTT; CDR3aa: CASSFGGPGNTIYF
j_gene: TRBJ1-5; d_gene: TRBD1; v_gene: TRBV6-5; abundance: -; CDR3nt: TGTGCCAGCACCCGAGACAGGGGTCAGCCCCAGCATTTT; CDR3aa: CASTRDRGQPQHF
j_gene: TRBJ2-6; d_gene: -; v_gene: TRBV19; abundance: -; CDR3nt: TGTGCCAGTAGCGCCCCCTTCTCTGGGGCCAACGTCCTGACTTTC; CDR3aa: CASSAPFSGANVLTF
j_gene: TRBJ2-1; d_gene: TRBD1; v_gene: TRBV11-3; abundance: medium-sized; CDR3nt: TGTGCCAGCAGCCCGACAGGGATTAAGGACAATGAGCAGTTCTTC; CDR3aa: CASSPTGIKDNEQFF
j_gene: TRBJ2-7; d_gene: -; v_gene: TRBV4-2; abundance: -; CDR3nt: TGTGCCAGCAGCCAAGAGGCGACCTCCGCCTACGAGCAGTACTTC; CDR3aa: CASSQEATSAYEQYF
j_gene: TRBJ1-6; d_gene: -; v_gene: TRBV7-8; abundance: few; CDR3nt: TGTGCCAGCAGCTCCACGGCCAGGTCTTTGGGATACTTCGGTAATTCACCCCTCCACTTT; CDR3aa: CASSSTARSLGYFGNSPLHF
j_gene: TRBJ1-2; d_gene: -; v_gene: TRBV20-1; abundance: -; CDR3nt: TGCAGCGCACAGGGATCCTATGGCTACACCTTC; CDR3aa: CSAQGSYGYTF
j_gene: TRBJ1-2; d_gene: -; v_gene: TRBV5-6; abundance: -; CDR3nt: TGTGCCAGCAGCTTGGGGGGGCCCTCAGGCTACACCTTC; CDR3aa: CASSLGGPSGYTF
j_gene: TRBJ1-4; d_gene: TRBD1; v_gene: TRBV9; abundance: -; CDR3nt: TGTGCCAGCAGCGTAGCGGGACAGGGGCTTTCAACTAATGAAAAACTGTTTTTT; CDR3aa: CASSVAGQGLSTNEKLFF
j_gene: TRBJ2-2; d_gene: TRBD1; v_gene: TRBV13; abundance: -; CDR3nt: TGTGCCAGCAGCACGACAGGGGGAAACACCGGGGAGCTGTTTTTT; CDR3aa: CASSTTGGNTGELFF
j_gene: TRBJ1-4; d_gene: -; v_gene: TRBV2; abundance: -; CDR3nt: TGTGCCAGCAGTATAAGCAGGGCTAATGAAAAACTGTTTTTT; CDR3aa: CASSISRANEKLFF
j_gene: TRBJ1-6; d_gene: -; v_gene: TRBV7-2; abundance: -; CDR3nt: TGTGCCAGCAGCTTTAAAGGAGATTCACCCCTCCACTTT; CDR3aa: CASSFKGDSPLHF
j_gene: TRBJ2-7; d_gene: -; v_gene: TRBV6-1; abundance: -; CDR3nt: TGTGCCAGCAGGGTGTCCCAGGGCGAGCAGTACTTC; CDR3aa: CASRVSQGEQYF
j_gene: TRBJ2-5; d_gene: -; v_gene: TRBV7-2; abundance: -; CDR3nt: TGTGCCAGCAGCCCAGTATTCTGGGAGACCCAGTACTTC; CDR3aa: CASSPVFWETQYF